Shown below are 14 T cell receptor beta chains from a single sample sequenced in a study of T cell repertoires in cytomegalovirus infection (dated by TCRdb to between 2018 and 2021). The run used an Illumina HiSeq 1500. In-frame beta chains were kept once TCRdb had trimmed the public reads at Q25 with fastp and called clones with MiXCR. Rows matching on CDR3 protein sequence are summarized as one entry with the most common DNA and genes. This sample lists 680,000 or so distinct CDR3 sequences; roughly a third were detected once. Of the sample, roughly 2.8% falls within the top ten clones. Sequencing was done on a sample of PBMCs. The receptors here all came from a human donor in good health (CMV status not recorded). Some clones in this sample may be carry-over from other donors' samples.

In its sample, this clonotype was seen many times. The V gene is TRBV7-2, the J gene TRBJ2-5; D not certain. CDR1 SGHTA and CDR2 FQGNSA come from the germline V gene. Trimming removed 2 bases at V and 4 bases at J, with 8 bases between. The CDR3 spans 13 residues. This chain's CDR3 is CASSLLLTETQYF. The CDR3 DNA follows: TGTGCCAGCAGCTTATTACTTACAGAGACCCAGTACTTC.

The chain uses TRBV2 and TRBJ2-1; TRBD2 matches 8 bases. Trimming at V came to 8 bases and at J to 8 bases, leaving 8 bases not matched to a gene. This CDR3 contains 13 residues. Germline V lookup: CDR1 SNHLY, CDR2 FYNNEI. The CDR3: CASRGGMVDEQFF. Here the CDR3 DNA reads TGTGCCAGCCGGGGGGGCATGGTTGATGAGCAGTTCTTC.

This clonotype occurred a few times. V usage is TRBV7-2 and J usage is TRBJ2-1; TRBD2 might be the D (6 bases). Looked up from germline, CDR1 is SGHTA and CDR2 is FQGNSA. The CDR3 spans 11 residues. Trimming shortened V by 7 bases and J by 10 bases, and 11 bases separated the two germline ends. The CDR3 loop is CASTSGGEQFF. The CDR3 nucleotides are TGTGCCAGCACAAGCGGAGGGGAGCAGTTCTTC.

A remark on this clonotype: A much larger clone lies a single base off, so this may be a read error. The limits of the CDR3 on the DNA are not certain, so only TCRdb's listed CDR3 is given. CDR3 residues: CASSLGFGSGNTICF. V and J are TRBV7-2 and TRBJ1-3. The germline CDR1 and CDR2 sequences are SGHTA and FQGNSA. The CDR3 has 15 residues if both end residues are counted.

The chain is built from TRBV2 and TRBJ2-2; possible D gene TRBD2, 5 bases. Germline loops: CDR1 SNHLY, CDR2 FYNNEI. Trimming pared 8 bases from V and 0 bases from J, leaving 13 bases between. This CDR3 has 15 residues. CDR3 loop: CASGVQRTNTGELFF. Written as DNA, the CDR3 is TGTGCCAGCGGGGTACAGCGGACGAACACCGGGGAGCTGTTTTTT.

J is TRBJ1-5 and V is TRBV7-8, with D possibly matching TRBD1 (5 bases). The CDR3 is 15 residues long. Trimming pared 7 bases from V and 0 bases from J, leaving 13 bases between. The germline CDR1 and CDR2 sequences are SGHVS and FQNEAQ. In DNA, the CDR3 is TGTGCCAGCACCCAAGGGGCTTATAGCAATCAGCCCCAGCATTTT. Translating it yields CASTQGAYSNQPQHF.

The chain couples TRBV5-6 to TRBJ1-4; D may be TRBD1 (5 bases). Germline V gene data show CDR1 as SGHDT and CDR2 as YYEEEE. The V gene lost 0 bases and the J gene lost 3 bases, with 18 bases spanning the gap. The CDR3 length is 18 residues. CDR3 nucleotides: TGTGCCAGCAGCTTGGCTACGGACAAGGGGTTGGCTAATGAAAAACTGTTTTTT. This codes for CASSLATDKGLANEKLFF.

The J gene is TRBJ1-4, the V gene TRBV28; 11 positions agree with TRBD1. The CDR3 loop spans 13 amino acids. Trimming cost V 11 bases and J 6 bases; bases outside gene matches: 5. The V gene's germline CDR1 is MDHEN and CDR2 SYDVKM. CDR3 sequence (DNA): TGTGCCGGCCGGACAGGGGGCGATGAAAAACTGTTTTTT. Residues: CAGRTGGDEKLFF.

The chain carries TRBV27 and TRBJ1-2, with 8 bases fitting TRBD1. V lost 4 bases to trimming and J lost 3 bases; unmatched junction nucleotides: 7. Germline CDR1 reads MNHEY; CDR2 reads SMNVEV (reference sequence). The CDR3 runs to 15 residues. The CDR3 bases are TGTGCCAGCAGTTCGCGGACAGGGCGCGACTATGGCTACACCTTC. It is translated as CASSSRTGRDYGYTF.

The V call is TRBV27, the J call TRBJ1-3, with unresolved D. Looked up from germline, CDR1 is MNHEY and CDR2 is SMNVEV (reference sequence). V lost 10 bases to trimming and J lost 0 bases, with 10 bases between them. This CDR3 region has 13 residues. Written as DNA, the CDR3 is TGTGCCACCGGGGATTACTCTGGAAACACCATATATTTT. Amino acids: CATGDYSGNTIYF.

The CDR3 bases are TGTGCCAGCAGGCCGGGAGGGAACAATGAGCAGTTCTTC. Translating gives CASRPGGNNEQFF. V usage is TRBV6-6 and J usage is TRBJ2-1; 8 bases map to TRBD2. Germline V lookup: CDR1 MNHNY, CDR2 SVGAGI (reference sequence). The CDR3 is made up of 13 amino acids. V lost 6 bases and J lost 5; bases outside the gene matches: 3.

V usage is TRBV5-5 and J usage is TRBJ2-5, with 7 bases that match TRBD1. The CDR3 spans 14 residues. Per germline, CDR1 SGHKS and CDR2 YYEKEE (reference sequence). V gave up 0 bases and J gave up 7 bases; unmatched junction bases: 6. The CDR3 DNA reads TGTGCCAGCAGCTTGGAGGCGAACAGGGGGACCCAGTACTTC. Translation: CASSLEANRGTQYF.

V and J are TRBV11-3 and TRBJ1-1; D is undetermined. Trimming pared 2 bases from V and 0 bases from J, leaving 13 bases between. Germline CDR1 reads SGHNT; CDR2 reads YENEEA. The CDR3 covers 16 residues. This CDR3 reads CASSLKVAHMNTEAFF. In nucleotides, the CDR3 is TGTGCCAGCAGCTTAAAGGTGGCGCACATGAACACTGAAGCTTTCTTT.

This clonotype came up a few times. Here the CDR3 reads CASSLGWGPQETQYF. Here the CDR3 DNA reads TGTGCCAGCAGCTTAGGATGGGGGCCCCAAGAGACCCAGTACTTC. The chain uses TRBV11-2 and TRBJ2-5, with D possibly being TRBD1 (6 bases). The CDR3 is 15 amino acids. V shed 1 base and J shed 1 base, with 10 bases lying between them. Germline V gives CDR1 SGHAT, CDR2 FQNNGV.